This T cell receptor (beta chain) is from a study of T cell changes during pregnancy in multiple sclerosis. The CDR3 has 15 residues. The ends were cut back, 5 bases at V and 0 bases at J, with 13 bases in the middle. Germline CDR1 is LNHDA and CDR2 is SQIVND (reference sequence). Some clones are missing from TCRdb's copy, which holds only in-frame ones; the method was immunoSEQ multiplex PCR. The sample holds around 41,000 clones, over 80% seen once. This sequence originates from a female donor in good health, enrolled as a control in a pregnancy study. The chain joins TRBV19 to TRBJ1-2, with D unclear. The sequences come from CD4+ T cells from peripheral blood mononuclear cells, collected in the third trimester of pregnancy. In DNA, the CDR3 is TGTGCCAGTAGTTGGCAGGCGGGAGCTAACTATGGCTACACCTTC. Translating it yields CASSWQAGANYGYTF.